This T cell receptor beta chain is from a study of CD8+CD57+ T cells in acquired aplastic anemia. Regarding the study as a whole: Simpson's diversity of CD8+ cells was not significantly different in patients compared with controls.

Ten or more counts support this clonotype. The antigen is unknown. The sequenced patients had an expansion of CD8+CD57+ cells seen by flow cytometry. The CDR3 extends over 14 amino acids. Germline V lookup: CDR1 KGHDR, CDR2 SFDVKD. Trimming took 3 bases from V and 7 from J; bases not matched to a gene: 2. Genomic DNA templated the TCR beta VDJ and CDR3 profiling. Each CDR3 protein is one row after TCRdb ran MiXCR on the reads. This sample has roughly 500,000 distinct CDR3 sequences, with around 30% found just once. This chain joins TRBV24-1 and TRBJ1-2, with 12 bases matching TRBD1. Material: sorted CD4+, CD8+, or CD8+CD57+ T cells (not recorded which) from PBMCs. The source is a human donor with aplastic anemia. DNA for the CDR3: TGTGCCACCAGTGATGCGGGACAGGGGGCTGGCTACACCTTC. It codes for CATSDAGQGAGYTF.